This T cell receptor (beta chain) emerged from a study of T-cell reconstitution after alpha-beta-depleted transplantation in children. Findings and caveats of the study: Fresh T-cell production supplied most of the T-cell counts and diversity seen one year after transplant. Reportedly, only several hundred clones from non-depleted graft cells drove alpha-beta T-cell counts at about two months.

Points on this clonotype: What it recognizes is unknown. The germline gene is not matched at one end of the junction; a read error may be the cause.

The library targeted TCRbeta and was prepared with unique molecular identifiers. TCRdb fed the PCR reads into MiXCR, producing one record per CDR3 protein. Found here are approximately 630,000 distinct CDR3 sequences, over 10% of them singletons; the top ten hold approximately 0.8%. The CDR3 covers 19 residues. The V gene is TRBV12-3 or TRBV12-4, the J gene TRBJ2-4, with D perhaps TRBD1 (6 bases). The material sequenced was PBMCs, taken before TCRalphabeta/CD19-depleted stem cell transplant. This sequence originates from a girl between 2 and 10 years old with congenital amegakaryocytic thrombocytopenia, due to receive a stem cell transplant. The CDR3 DNA reads as TGTGCCATCAGTTTAGCGCTAATCTTGGGGACAAGTGGTAAAAACATTCAGTACTTC. This translates into CAISLALILGTSGKNIQYF.